The 20 T cell receptor beta chains presented below share a single source sample, sequenced in a study of T-cell reconstitution after alpha-beta-depleted transplantation in children. Unique molecular identifiers were incorporated into the prepared TCRbeta library. TCRdb analysed the PCR reads with MiXCR anew, one entry per CDR3 protein. Here the sample spans 440,000 or so distinct CDR3 sequences, over 40% being singletons. The sequenced sample was PBMCs, obtained before TCRalphabeta/CD19-depleted stem cell transplant. These receptor sequences come from a girl aged 2 to 9 with aplastic anemia, due to receive a stem cell transplant.

This chain links TRBV7-8 with TRBJ2-7, with D hard to call. V was clipped by 0 bases and J by 7 bases, with 13 bases between them. CDR3 length: 14 residues. Germline V gene sequence: CDR1 SGHVS, CDR2 FQNEAQ. The CDR3 loop is CASSLANLLGEQYF. The CDR3 DNA reads as TGTGCCAGCAGCTTAGCCAACCTCCTGGGGGAGCAGTACTTC.

DNA for the CDR3: TGCAGTGCTAGAGTACTAGCGGGGGGGCAAAATGAGCAGTTCTTC. It specifies CSARVLAGGQNEQFF. V usage is TRBV20-1 and J usage is TRBJ2-1; 13 bases match TRBD2. The CDR3 is 15 amino acids. The V and J ends lost 1 base and 7 bases, in that order; junction bases with no gene match: 4. CDR1 is DFQATT and CDR2 is SNEGSKA in the germline V gene (reference sequence).

The J gene is TRBJ2-2, the V gene TRBV4-1; 7 bases are a match to TRBD2. Germline assignment: CDR1 MGHRA and CDR2 YSYEKL. CDR3 length: 18 residues. V was clipped by 2 bases and J by 6 bases; unmatched bases: 15. CDR3 nucleotides: TGCGCCAGCAGCCAACAGTGGCGGGAGCGACGTAGCTCCGGGGAGCTGTTTTTT. As protein: CASSQQWRERRSSGELFF.

This clonotype was counted between two and nine times. This chain joins TRBV4-1 and TRBJ2-1, with 9 positions matching TRBD2. The V segment lost 0 bases and the J segment 9 bases; nucleotides outside the gene matches: 9. The CDR3 loop spans 16 amino acids. Germline CDR1 and CDR2: MGHRA and YSYEKL. Here the CDR3 reads CASSQEGAGGPGEQFF. The CDR3 DNA is TGCGCCAGCAGCCAAGAAGGGGCGGGAGGGCCAGGTGAGCAGTTCTTC.

This clonotype has just a few counts. The V gene is TRBV7-9, the J gene TRBJ1-1; D ambiguous. Germline-derived CDR1 and CDR2 are SEHNR and FQNEAQ (reference sequence). The germline V and J ends were trimmed by 0 bases and 4 bases, with 6 bases remaining between them. The CDR3 length is 13 residues. The CDR3 region has the DNA TGTGCCAGCAGCTTAGCCTATTCCACTGAAGCTTTCTTT. Translation: CASSLAYSTEAFF.

This clonotype occurred a few times. A much larger clone differs by one base, so this may be a read error. The chain couples TRBV12-3 or TRBV12-4 to TRBJ2-1; D not resolved. V was cut by 7 bases and J by 10 bases, with 11 bases left in between. This CDR3 has 11 amino acids. DNA for the CDR3: TGTGCCAGCATGAGGACCGACGAGCAGTTCTTC. This codes for CASMRTDEQFF.

This chain uses TRBV15 with TRBJ2-7, with 8 bases fitting TRBD1. The germline CDR1 and CDR2 sequences are LNHNV and YYDKDF (reference sequence). The V and J ends lost 0 bases and 0 bases, in that order; junction bases with no gene match: 4. The CDR3 is made up of 16 amino acids. CDR3: CATSRDRDRFSYEQYF. CDR3 nucleotides: TGTGCCACCAGCAGAGACCGGGACAGGTTCTCCTACGAGCAGTACTTC.

This clonotype appeared a single time. V is TRBV20-1 and J is TRBJ2-7; TRBD2 aligns across 7 bases. The CDR3 is 13 amino acids. The V segment lost 3 bases and the J segment 2 bases; nucleotides outside the gene matches: 4. Germline CDR1 is DFQATT and CDR2 is SNEGSKA (reference sequence). The CDR3 here is CSARSGGTYEQYF. The CDR3 DNA follows: TGCAGTGCTAGGTCCGGGGGGACCTACGAGCAGTACTTC.

This clonotype was observed a few times. The chain couples TRBV19 to TRBJ2-1; perhaps TRBD1 as D (6 bases). The CDR3 runs 15 residues. The ends were cut back, 6 bases at V and 7 bases at J, with 19 bases in the middle. In germline, CDR1 is LNHDA, CDR2 SQIVND (reference sequence). CDR3 sequence reads: CASRPVGQNGNEQFF. Written as DNA, the CDR3 is TGTGCCAGTAGACCGGTGGGACAAAATGGGAATGAGCAGTTCTTC.

There are a few counts of this clonotype. The rearrangement uses TRBV6-1 and TRBJ2-4; no definite D call. The CDR3 loop spans 17 amino acids. Germline CDR1 is MNHNS and CDR2 is SASEGT. V shed 5 bases and J shed 0 bases, with 17 bases lying between them. Written as DNA, the CDR3 is TGTGCCAGCAGTAGGTATAGAGAGCCACTAGCCAAAAACATTCAGTACTTC. Its translation: CASSRYREPLAKNIQYF.

This clonotype was seen once. The chain has TRBV6-1 and TRBJ2-1, with no clear D. This CDR3 comprises 15 residues. The germline gives CDR1 MNHNS, CDR2 SASEGT. V lost 6 bases and J 5 bases, leaving 17 bases between the germline ends. The chain's CDR3 is CASRSYLLLDNEQFF. CDR3 nucleotides: TGTGCCAGCAGGAGCTACCTCCTACTTGACAATGAGCAGTTCTTC.

V and J are TRBV2 and TRBJ2-1, with 8 nucleotides matching TRBD2. V was clipped by 5 bases and J by 5 bases; unmatched bases: 11. CDR3 length equals 16 residues. Germline loops: CDR1 SNHLY, CDR2 FYNNEI. CDR3 DNA: TGTGCCAGCAGTCCAGGACTAGCCGGAGGCGACAATGAGCAGTTCTTC. This translates into CASSPGLAGGDNEQFF.

This clonotype was picked up a small number of times. V gene TRBV27 combines with J gene TRBJ1-2; the match to TRBD1 covers 9 bases. Germline V lookup: CDR1 MNHEY, CDR2 SMNVEV (reference sequence). With 5 bases clipped from V and 8 bases from J, the junction kept 12 bases outside the gene matches. The CDR3 runs to 15 residues. The CDR3 DNA reads as TGTGCCAGCAGTGCCACAGGGGGCGCGAGGCAAGGCTACACCTTC. Its translation is CASSATGGARQGYTF.

This clonotype was counted many times. V is TRBV20-1 and J is TRBJ1-5; the match to TRBD1 covers 11 bases. Germline V gene data show CDR1 as DFQATT and CDR2 as SNEGSKA (reference sequence). Germline trimming cut 5 bases from V and 4 bases from J; bases unmatched to any gene: 7. The CDR3 covers 15 residues. CDR3 DNA: TGCAGTGCTTGGCTGGGACAGGGGGGAAATCAGCCCCAGCATTTT. It yields the protein CSAWLGQGGNQPQHF.

This clonotype has only a few counts. This chain uses TRBV18 with TRBJ1-1; D possibly corresponds to TRBD1 (5 bases). This CDR3 is built from 15 residues. V lost 2 bases, J lost 1 base, and 11 bases lay in between. The germline V gene has CDR1 KGHSH and CDR2 LQKENI. Here the CDR3 DNA reads TGTGCCAGCTCACCAGAAGGGACCTCGAACACTGAAGCTTTCTTT. It codes for CASSPEGTSNTEAFF.

For this clonotype: A much larger clone sits a single nucleotide away, making a read error possible. The chain is built from TRBV7-9 and TRBJ1-2, with TRBD1 as a possible D gene (5 bases). CDR1 SEHNR and CDR2 FQNEAQ come from the germline V gene (reference sequence). Trimming took 4 bases from V and 3 from J, leaving 12 bases between them. This CDR3 has 14 residues. CDR3 nucleotide sequence: TGTGCCAGCAGCTCCCAGGGAGGGTACTATGGCTACACCTTC. Its protein product is CASSSQGGYYGYTF.

Ten or more counts support this clonotype. This sequence joins TRBV18 and TRBJ2-1; D is ambiguous. The V gene lost 6 bases and the J gene lost 0 bases, with 9 bases spanning the gap. The CDR3 is 14 residues long. Germline V gene data show CDR1 as KGHSH and CDR2 as LQKENI. The CDR3 sequence: CASSPGNSYNEQFF. In DNA form, the CDR3 reads TGTGCCAGCTCCCCAGGTAACTCCTACAATGAGCAGTTCTTC.

The genes are TRBV7-8 and TRBJ2-7; 11 nucleotides align to TRBD2. The CDR3 loop spans 16 amino acids. The V gene end was trimmed by 1 base and the J gene end by 2 bases; junction bases not matched to a gene: 4. Germline V CDR1 and CDR2: SGHVS, FQNEAQ. In DNA form, the CDR3 reads TGTGCCAGCAGCTTAGACCTAGCGGGAGGTACCTACGAGCAGTACTTC. The encoded protein is CASSLDLAGGTYEQYF.

The chain combines TRBV20-1 with TRBJ2-7, with D perhaps TRBD2 (5 bases). CDR3 size: 14 residues. Germline V gives CDR1 DFQATT, CDR2 SNEGSKA (reference sequence). V was pared by 6 bases and J by 0 bases, with 15 bases between. Here the CDR3 DNA reads TGCAGTGCCCGGGGTCGGCCCCCCTCCTACGAGCAGTACTTC. Protein product: CSARGRPPSYEQYF.

The rearrangement uses TRBV14 and TRBJ1-1; a weak D match, TRBD1 (5 bases). Trimming removed 6 bases from V and 4 bases from J, with 15 bases in between. The CDR3 is made up of 14 amino acids. The germline V gene has CDR1 SGHDN and CDR2 FVKESK. The chain's CDR3 is CASRTGAGGTEAFF. For the CDR3, the DNA is TGTGCCAGCAGGACCGGTGCGGGGGGCACTGAAGCTTTCTTT.